This T cell receptor (beta chain) was identified in a study of cytomegalovirus exposure and HLA in healthy donors. Study-level results: Generally TCR sequences proved uncommon, though certain public TCRs appeared in numerous donors. TCR beta V- and J-gene trimming, according to a later analysis, was linked to a missense DCLRE1C variant. In a later analysis, the majority of CMV-associated beta chains seemingly showed HLA restriction.

The PCR was carried out with 60 Vbeta primers and 13 Jbeta primers. Authors' analysis steps: Later, an analysis found 80 million or so unique TCR beta chains, and 9.5 million to 11 million of these were shared. Data came from immunoSEQ multiplex PCR; TCRdb stores just in-frame clones and leaves some out. V and J calls and clone size come straight from that table; D and trimming were deduced from the DNA. This table holds over 150,000 clones, roughly 80% found once. Turning to this clone: Its cognate antigen is unknown.

The sequence derives from a woman in her twenties or thirties in good health and CMV-seropositive. The specimen was PBMCs.

The DNA of the CDR3 is TGTGCCAGCAAGGGACAGGGGGCGCGGAATGAGCAGTTCTTC. It specifies CASKGQGARNEQFF. The rearrangement joins TRBV4-2 to TRBJ2-1, with 12 bases that match TRBD1. Trimming took 7 bases from V and 7 from J; bases not matched to a gene: 5. Germline V gene lookup returns CDR1 LGHNA and CDR2 YNFKEQ. The CDR3 is 14 residues long.